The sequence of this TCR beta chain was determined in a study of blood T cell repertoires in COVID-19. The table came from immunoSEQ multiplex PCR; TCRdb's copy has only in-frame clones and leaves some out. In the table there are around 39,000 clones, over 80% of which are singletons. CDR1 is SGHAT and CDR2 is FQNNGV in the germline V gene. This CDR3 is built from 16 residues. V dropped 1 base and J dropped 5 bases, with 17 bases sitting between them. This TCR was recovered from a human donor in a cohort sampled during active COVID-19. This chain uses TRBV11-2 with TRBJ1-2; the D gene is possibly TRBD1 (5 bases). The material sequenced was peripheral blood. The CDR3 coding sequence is TGTGCCAGCAGCTTAGTGATTGGGGGGAGTCGATATGGCTACACCTTC. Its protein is CASSLVIGGSRYGYTF.